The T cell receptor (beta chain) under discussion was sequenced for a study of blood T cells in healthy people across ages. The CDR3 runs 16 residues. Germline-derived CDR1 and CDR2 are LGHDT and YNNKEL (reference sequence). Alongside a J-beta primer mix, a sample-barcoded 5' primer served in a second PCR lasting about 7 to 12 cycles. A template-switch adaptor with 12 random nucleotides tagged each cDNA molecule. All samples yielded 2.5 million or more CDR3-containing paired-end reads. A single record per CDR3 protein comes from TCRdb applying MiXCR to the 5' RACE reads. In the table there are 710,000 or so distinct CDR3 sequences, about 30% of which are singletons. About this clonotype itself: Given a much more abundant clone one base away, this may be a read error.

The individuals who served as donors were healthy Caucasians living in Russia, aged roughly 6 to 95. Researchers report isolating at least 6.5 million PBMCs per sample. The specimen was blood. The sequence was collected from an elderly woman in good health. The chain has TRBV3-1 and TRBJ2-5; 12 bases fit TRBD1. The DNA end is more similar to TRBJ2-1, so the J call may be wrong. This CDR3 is CASSLGTGGFLETQFF. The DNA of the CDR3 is TGTGCCAGCAGCCTGGGGACAGGGGGCTTTTTGGAGACCCAGTTCTTC.